The following is a T cell receptor (beta chain) sequence with its context. With 3 bases removed from V and 6 bases from J, the gap between germline ends came to 12 bases. In germline, CDR1 is KGHSH, CDR2 LQKENI. This CDR3 is 13 amino acids long. Authors' processing steps: Amplification of reference gene primers was used by the study to estimate nucleated cell counts. The method was immunoSEQ multiplex PCR; TCRdb's version includes in-frame clones alone and lacks a portion of them. The V and J calls and the clone size are those of that table, but D and trimming were determined from the DNA. The sample includes roughly 190,000 clones, roughly 82% of them seen just once. The record originates from a study of blood T cell repertoires in COVID-19. Across the study: T cells, B-cell-depleted T cells, or PBMCs provided the cDNA or gDNA that served as material.

Recruits, aged roughly 18 to 89 years, lived in 24 US areas. Donors were grouped by their self-reported clinical history. Sequenced: PBMCs or T cells enriched from blood (not recorded which). The chain is built from TRBV18 and TRBJ2-7; a weak D match, TRBD2 (5 bases). This TCR was recovered from a man in his forties who had recovered from COVID-19. The CDR3 DNA is TGTGCCAGCTCACCTCGGGAAGAGGGCGAGCAGTACGTC. Translated: CASSPREEGEQYV.